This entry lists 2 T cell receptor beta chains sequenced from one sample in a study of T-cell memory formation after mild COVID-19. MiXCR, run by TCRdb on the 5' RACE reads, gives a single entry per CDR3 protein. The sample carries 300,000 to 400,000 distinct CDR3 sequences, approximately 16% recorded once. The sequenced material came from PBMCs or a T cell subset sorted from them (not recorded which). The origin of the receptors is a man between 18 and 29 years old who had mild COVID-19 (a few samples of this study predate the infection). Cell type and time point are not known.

The CDR3 reads CSARERGANYGYTF. The CDR3 bases are TGCAGTGCTAGAGAGAGAGGGGCAAACTATGGCTACACCTTC. The V and J genes are TRBV20-1 and TRBJ1-2, with D tentatively TRBD1 (5 bases). The V gene's germline CDR1 is DFQATT and CDR2 SNEGSKA (reference sequence). This CDR3 contains 14 residues. With 0 bases removed from V and 2 bases from J, the gap between germline ends came to 10 bases.

The CDR3 loop reads CASSSPQGAAEQYV. CDR3 sequence (DNA): TGTGCCAGCAGCTCACCACAGGGGGCGGCCGAGCAGTACGTC. V usage is TRBV28 and J usage is TRBJ2-7; 9 positions match TRBD1. Germline-derived CDR1 and CDR2 are MDHEN and SYDVKM. Trimming took 6 bases from V and 6 from J; bases not matched to a gene: 9. The CDR3 length is 14 residues.